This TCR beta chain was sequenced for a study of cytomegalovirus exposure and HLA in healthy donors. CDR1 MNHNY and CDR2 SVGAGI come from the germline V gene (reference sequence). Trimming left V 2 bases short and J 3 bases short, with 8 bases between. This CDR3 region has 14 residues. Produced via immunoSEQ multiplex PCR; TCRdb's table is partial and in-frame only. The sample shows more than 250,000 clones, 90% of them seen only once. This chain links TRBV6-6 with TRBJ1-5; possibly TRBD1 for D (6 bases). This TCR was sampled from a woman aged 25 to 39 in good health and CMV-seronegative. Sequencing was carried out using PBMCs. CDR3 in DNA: TGTGCCAGCAGTTACAGGGGGGACAATCAGCCCCAGCATTTT. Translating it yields CASSYRGDNQPQHF.